This record concerns one TCR beta chain sequence. The antigen remains undetermined. This entry is derived from a study of cytomegalovirus exposure and HLA in healthy donors. The ends lost 5 bases at V and 2 bases at J; junction bases unmatched: 4. This CDR3 contains 15 residues. CDR1 LNHDA and CDR2 SQIVND come from the germline V gene (reference sequence). The PCR ran on 60 Vbeta and 13 Jbeta primers. The data were produced by immunoSEQ multiplex PCR, yet TCRdb's version contains in-frame clones alone and is incomplete. Of about 140,000 clones in the sample, over 70% were seen once. Study-level findings and limits: In a later analysis, compared with equally common non-associated chains, HLA-associated beta chains were more expanded. Prediction of most subjects' HLA-A and HLA-B alleles by TCR beta sequences was reportedly accurate. Overall, approximately 150 TCR beta chains were annotated as cytomegalovirus-associated.

While unrecorded immune exposures were likely, the donors were nominally healthy when sampled. The sequence was collected from a male donor in good health and CMV-seronegative. V usage is TRBV19 and J usage is TRBJ1-2; 11 nucleotides match TRBD1. Sequencing input: PBMCs. The CDR3: CASSPRDRGNYGYTF. The CDR3 nucleotides are TGTGCCAGTAGTCCACGGGACAGGGGGAACTATGGCTACACCTTC.